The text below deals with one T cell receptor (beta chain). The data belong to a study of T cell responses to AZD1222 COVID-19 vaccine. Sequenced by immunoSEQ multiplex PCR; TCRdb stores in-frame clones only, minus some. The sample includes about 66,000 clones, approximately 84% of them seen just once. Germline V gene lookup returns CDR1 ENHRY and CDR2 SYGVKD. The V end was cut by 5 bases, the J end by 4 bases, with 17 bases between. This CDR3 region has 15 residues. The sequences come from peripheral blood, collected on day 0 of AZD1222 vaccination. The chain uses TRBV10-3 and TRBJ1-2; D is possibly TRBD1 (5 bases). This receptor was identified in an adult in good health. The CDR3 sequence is CAISQGVAQGYGYTF. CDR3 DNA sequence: TGTGCCATCAGTCAAGGAGTCGCCCAGGGCTATGGCTACACCTTC.